Given below is one T cell receptor (beta chain) in context. What it binds is not known. Healthy Caucasians were all of the donors. Each CDR3 protein gets one entry after TCRdb re-called the 5' RACE reads with MiXCR. Of some 760,000 distinct CDR3 sequences in the sample, roughly 20% were seen once. This sample was included in a study of identical twins. Study-level results: Models underestimated out-of-frame TCR alpha sharing in monozygotic twins.

The CDR3 contains 12 residues. Germline loops: CDR1 DFQATT, CDR2 SNEGSKA (reference sequence). The trim removed 6 bases at V and 1 base at J, leaving 2 bases unmatched. These data were also reused for a study on T cells expressing NK-cell markers. This second study notes: HCMV specificity of the expanded NKG2C+ T cell clones stayed unclear.

The sample was PBMCs. This receptor was obtained from a young woman in good health. The V and J genes are TRBV20-1 and TRBJ1-1; 7 nucleotides match TRBD1. The CDR3 reads CSANRGNTEAFF. The DNA of the CDR3 is TGCAGTGCCAACAGGGGGAACACTGAAGCTTTCTTT.